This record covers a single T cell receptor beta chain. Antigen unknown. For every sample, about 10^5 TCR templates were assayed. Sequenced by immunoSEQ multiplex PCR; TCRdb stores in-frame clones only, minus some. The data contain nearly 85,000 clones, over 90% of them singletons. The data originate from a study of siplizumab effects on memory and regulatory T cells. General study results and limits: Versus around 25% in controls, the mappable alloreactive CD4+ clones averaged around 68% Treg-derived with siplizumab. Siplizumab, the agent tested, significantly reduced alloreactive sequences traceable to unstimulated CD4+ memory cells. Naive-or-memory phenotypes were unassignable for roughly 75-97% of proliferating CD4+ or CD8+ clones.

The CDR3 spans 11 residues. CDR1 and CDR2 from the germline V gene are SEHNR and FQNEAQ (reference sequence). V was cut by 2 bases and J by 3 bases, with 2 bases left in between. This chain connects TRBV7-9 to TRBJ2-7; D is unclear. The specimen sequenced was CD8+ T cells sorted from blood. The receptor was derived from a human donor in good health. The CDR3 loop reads CASSLYYEQYF. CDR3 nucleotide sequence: TGTGCCAGCAGCTTATACTACGAGCAGTACTTC.